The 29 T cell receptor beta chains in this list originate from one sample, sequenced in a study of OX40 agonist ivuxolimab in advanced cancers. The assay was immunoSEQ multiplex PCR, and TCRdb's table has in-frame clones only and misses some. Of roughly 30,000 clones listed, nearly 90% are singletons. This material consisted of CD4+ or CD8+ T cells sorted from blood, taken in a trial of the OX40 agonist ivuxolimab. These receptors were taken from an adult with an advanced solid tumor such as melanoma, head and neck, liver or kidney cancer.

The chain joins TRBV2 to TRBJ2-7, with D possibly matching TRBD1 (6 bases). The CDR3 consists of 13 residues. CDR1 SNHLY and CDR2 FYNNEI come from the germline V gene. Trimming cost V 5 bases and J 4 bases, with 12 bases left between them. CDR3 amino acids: CASSPRDIYEQYF. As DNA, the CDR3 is TGTGCCAGCAGTCCCCGGGACATTTACGAGCAGTACTTC. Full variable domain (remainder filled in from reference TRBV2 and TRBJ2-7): EPEVTQTPSHQVTQMGQEVILRCVPISNHLYFYWYRQILGQKVEFLVSFYNNEISEKSEIFDDQFSVERPDGSNFTLKIRSTKLEDSAMYFCASSPRDIYEQYFGPGTRLTVT.

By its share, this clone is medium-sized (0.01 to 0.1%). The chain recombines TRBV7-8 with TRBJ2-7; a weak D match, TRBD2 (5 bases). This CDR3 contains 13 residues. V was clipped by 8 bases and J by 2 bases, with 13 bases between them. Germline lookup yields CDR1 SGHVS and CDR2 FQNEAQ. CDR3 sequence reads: CASGLGLTYEQYF. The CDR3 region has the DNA TGTGCCAGCGGCCTTGGACTTACCTACGAGCAGTACTTC.

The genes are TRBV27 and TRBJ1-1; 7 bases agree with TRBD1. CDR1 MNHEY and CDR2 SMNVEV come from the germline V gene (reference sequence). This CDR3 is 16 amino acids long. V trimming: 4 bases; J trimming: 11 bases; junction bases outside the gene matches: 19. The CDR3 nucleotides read TGTGCCAGCAGTTCTGAGACAGGGAGTCTCAGGTCGAGGGCTTTCTTT. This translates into CASSSETGSLRSRAFF.

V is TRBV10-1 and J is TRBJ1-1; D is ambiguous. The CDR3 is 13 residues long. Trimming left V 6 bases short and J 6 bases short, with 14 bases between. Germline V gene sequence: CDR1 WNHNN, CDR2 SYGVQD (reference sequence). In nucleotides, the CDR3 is TGCGCCAGCAGCTATTCGATCCGGGCTGAAGCTTTCTTT. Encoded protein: CASSYSIRAEAFF.

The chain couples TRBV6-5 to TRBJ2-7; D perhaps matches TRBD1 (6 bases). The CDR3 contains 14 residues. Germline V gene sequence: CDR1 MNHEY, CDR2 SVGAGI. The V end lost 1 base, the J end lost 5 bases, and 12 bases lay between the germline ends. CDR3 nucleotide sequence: TGTGCCAGCAGTTACTATCGACAGGACAACGAGCAGTACTTC. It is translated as CASSYYRQDNEQYF.

Written as DNA, the CDR3 is TGTGCCAGCAGCCCATCCCCGGGCACCGGGGAGCTGTTTTTT. Residues: CASSPSPGTGELFF. The chain carries TRBV11-2 and TRBJ2-2, with unresolved D. The CDR3 spans 14 residues. V gave up 5 bases and J gave up 4 bases, with 11 bases separating them. CDR1 SGHAT and CDR2 FQNNGV come from the germline V gene.

This CDR3 is CASSSTGMIGQPQHF. CDR3 coding DNA: TGTGCCAGCAGCTCGACAGGGATGATTGGTCAGCCCCAGCATTTT. The chain couples TRBV6-5 to TRBJ1-5; 7 bases are shared with TRBD1. The CDR3 length is 15 residues. Germline V gene sequence: CDR1 MNHEY, CDR2 SVGAGI. J was trimmed by 6 bases and V by 6 bases; bases with no gene match: 11.

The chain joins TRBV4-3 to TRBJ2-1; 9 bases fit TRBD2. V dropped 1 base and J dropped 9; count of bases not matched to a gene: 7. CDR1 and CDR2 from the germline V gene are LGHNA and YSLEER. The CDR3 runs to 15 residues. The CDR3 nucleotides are TGCGCCAGCAGCCAAGTGAGGCTAGCGGGGATTGAGCAGTTCTTC. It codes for CASSQVRLAGIEQFF.

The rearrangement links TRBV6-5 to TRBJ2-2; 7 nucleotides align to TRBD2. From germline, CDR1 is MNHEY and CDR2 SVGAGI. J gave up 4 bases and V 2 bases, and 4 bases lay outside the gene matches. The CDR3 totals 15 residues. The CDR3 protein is CASSYTGGGTGELFF. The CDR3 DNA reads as TGTGCCAGCAGTTACACCGGCGGGGGCACCGGGGAGCTGTTTTTT.

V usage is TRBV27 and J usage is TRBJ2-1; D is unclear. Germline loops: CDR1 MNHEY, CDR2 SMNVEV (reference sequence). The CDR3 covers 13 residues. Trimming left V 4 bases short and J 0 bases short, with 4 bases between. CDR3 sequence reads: CASSSPSYNEQFF. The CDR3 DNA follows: TGTGCCAGCAGTTCCCCCTCCTACAATGAGCAGTTCTTC.

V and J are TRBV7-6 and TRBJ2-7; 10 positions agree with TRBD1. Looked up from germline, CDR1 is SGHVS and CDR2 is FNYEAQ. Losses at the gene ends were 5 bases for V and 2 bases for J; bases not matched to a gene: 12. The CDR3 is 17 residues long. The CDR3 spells CASSQGRSGQGPYEQYF. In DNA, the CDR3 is TGTGCCAGCAGCCAGGGCCGATCGGGACAGGGGCCCTACGAGCAGTACTTC.

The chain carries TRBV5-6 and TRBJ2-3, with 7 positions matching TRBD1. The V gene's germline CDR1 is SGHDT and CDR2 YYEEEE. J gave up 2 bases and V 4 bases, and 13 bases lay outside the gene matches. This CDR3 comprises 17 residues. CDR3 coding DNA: TGTGCCAGCAGCCGAATACCCGGACAGGCCTCCACAGATACGCAGTATTTT. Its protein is CASSRIPGQASTDTQYF.

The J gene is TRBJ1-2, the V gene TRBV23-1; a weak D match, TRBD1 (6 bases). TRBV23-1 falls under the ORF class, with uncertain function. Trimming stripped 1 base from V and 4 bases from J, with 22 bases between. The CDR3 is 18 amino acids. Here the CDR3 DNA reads TGCGCCAGCAGTCAATTAGGGAGGGGACGACAGGATTGCTATGGCTACACCTTC. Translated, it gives CASSQLGRGRQDCYGYTF.

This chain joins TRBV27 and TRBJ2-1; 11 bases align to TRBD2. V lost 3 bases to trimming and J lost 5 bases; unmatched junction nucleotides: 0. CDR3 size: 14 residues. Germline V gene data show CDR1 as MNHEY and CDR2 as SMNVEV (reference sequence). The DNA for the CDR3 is TGTGCCAGCAGTTTTAGCGGGGGGGACAATGAGCAGTTCTTC. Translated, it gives CASSFSGGDNEQFF.

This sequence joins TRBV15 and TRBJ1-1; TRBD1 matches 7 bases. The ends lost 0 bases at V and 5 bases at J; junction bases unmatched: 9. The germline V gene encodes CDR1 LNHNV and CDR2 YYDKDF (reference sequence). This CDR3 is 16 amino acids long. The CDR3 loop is CATSRDAQGGATEAFF. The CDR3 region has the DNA TGTGCCACCAGCAGAGATGCTCAAGGGGGCGCGACTGAAGCTTTCTTT.

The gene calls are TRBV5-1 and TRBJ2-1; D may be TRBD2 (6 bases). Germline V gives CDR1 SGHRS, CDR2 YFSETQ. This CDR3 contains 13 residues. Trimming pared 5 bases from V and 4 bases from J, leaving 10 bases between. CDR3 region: CASSTGGYNEQFF. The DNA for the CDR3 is TGCGCCAGCAGTACCGGAGGGTACAATGAGCAGTTCTTC. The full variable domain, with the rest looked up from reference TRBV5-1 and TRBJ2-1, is KAGVTQTPRYLIKTRGQQVTLSCSPISGHRSVSWYQQTPGQGLQFLFEYFSETQRNKGNFPGRFSGRQFSNSRSEMNVSTLELGDSALYLCASSTGGYNEQFFGPGTRLTVL.

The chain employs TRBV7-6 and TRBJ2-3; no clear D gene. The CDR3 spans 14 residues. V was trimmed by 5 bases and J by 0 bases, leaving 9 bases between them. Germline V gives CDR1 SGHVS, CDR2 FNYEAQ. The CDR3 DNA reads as TGTGCCAGCAGCCCCCGACTGAGCACAGATACGCAGTATTTT. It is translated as CASSPRLSTDTQYF.

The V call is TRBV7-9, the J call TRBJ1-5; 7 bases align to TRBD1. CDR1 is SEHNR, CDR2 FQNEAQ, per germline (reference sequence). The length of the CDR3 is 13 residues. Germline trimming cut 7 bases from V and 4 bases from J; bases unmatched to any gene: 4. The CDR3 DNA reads TGTGCCAGCACCGAGGGGGCAAATCAGCCCCAGCATTTT. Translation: CASTEGANQPQHF.

In nucleotides, the CDR3 is TGTGCCAGCAGCTTAGGTCAGGGGGCCTACGAGCAGTACTTC. Residues: CASSLGQGAYEQYF. This rearrangement joins TRBV7-2 to TRBJ2-7; the match to TRBD1 covers 7 bases. The CDR3 totals 14 residues. Trimming cost V 1 base and J 2 bases; bases outside gene matches: 2. In germline, CDR1 is SGHTA, CDR2 FQGNSA.

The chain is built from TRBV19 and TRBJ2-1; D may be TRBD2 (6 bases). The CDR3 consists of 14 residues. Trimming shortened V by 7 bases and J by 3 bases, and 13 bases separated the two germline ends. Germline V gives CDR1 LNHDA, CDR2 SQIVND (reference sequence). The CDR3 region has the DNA TGTGCCAGTACCCCTGGCGGGGACTACAATGAGCAGTTCTTC. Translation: CASTPGGDYNEQFF.

CDR3 nucleotide sequence: TGCAGCGTTGGGGGGACTAGTAGGACTGATACGCAGTATTTT. Translated: CSVGGTSRTDTQYF. J is TRBJ2-3 and V is TRBV29-1, with 8 positions matching TRBD2. The CDR3 totals 14 residues. The trim removed 4 bases at V and 6 bases at J, leaving 9 bases unmatched. Germline CDR1 and CDR2: SQVTM and ANQGSEA.

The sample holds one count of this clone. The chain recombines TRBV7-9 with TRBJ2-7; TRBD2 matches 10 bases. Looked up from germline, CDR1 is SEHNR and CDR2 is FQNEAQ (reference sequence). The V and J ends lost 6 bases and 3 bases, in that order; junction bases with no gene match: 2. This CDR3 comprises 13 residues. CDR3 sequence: CASRLAGIYEQYF. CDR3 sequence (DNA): TGTGCCAGCAGACTAGCGGGGATCTACGAGCAGTACTTC.

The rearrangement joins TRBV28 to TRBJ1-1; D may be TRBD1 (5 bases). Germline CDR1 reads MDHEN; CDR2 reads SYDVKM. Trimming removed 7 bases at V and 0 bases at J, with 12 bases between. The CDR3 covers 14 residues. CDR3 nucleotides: TGTGCCAGCACCCCTCGGGGCATGAACACTGAAGCTTTCTTT. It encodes CASTPRGMNTEAFF.

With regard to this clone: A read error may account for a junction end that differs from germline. The CDR3 nucleotides read TGCGCCAGCAGCCCGCAGGGGGTAACAACTAATTATGGCTACACCTTC. It codes for CASSPQGVTTNYGYTF. The chain carries TRBV4-1 and TRBJ1-2, with 7 bases lining up with TRBD1. Germline values: CDR1 MGHRA, CDR2 YSYEKL. The CDR3 runs to 16 residues.

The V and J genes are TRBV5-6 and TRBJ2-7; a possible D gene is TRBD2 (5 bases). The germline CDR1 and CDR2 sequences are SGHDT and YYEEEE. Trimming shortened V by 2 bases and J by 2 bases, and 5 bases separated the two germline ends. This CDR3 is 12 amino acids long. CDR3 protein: CASSFGTYEQYF. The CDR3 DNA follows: TGTGCCAGCAGCTTCGGGACCTACGAGCAGTACTTC.

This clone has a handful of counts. The CDR3 sequence: CASSFVNTEAFF. DNA for the CDR3: TGTGCCAGCAGCTTTGTGAACACTGAAGCTTTCTTT. The V and J genes are TRBV13 and TRBJ1-1, with unresolved D. The CDR3 loop spans 12 amino acids. V dropped 3 bases and J dropped 0 bases, with 2 bases sitting between them. Germline loops: CDR1 PRHDT, CDR2 FYEKMQ (reference sequence).

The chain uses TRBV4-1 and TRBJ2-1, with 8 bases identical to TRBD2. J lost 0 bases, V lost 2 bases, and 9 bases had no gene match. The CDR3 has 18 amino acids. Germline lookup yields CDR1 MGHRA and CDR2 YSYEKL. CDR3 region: CASSQPSRGGRSYNEQFF. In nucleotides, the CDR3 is TGCGCCAGCAGCCAACCCTCTCGGGGGGGGCGCTCCTACAATGAGCAGTTCTTC.

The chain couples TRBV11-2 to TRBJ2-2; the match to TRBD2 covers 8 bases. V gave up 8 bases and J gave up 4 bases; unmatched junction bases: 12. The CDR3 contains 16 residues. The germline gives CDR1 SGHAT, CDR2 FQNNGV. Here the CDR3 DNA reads TGTGCCAGCTCACTCCCGGGACTAGGTCCCACCGGGGAGCTGTTTTTT. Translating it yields CASSLPGLGPTGELFF.

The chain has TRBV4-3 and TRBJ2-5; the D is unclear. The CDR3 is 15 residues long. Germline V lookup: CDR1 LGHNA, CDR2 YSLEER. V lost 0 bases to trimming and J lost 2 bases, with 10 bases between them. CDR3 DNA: TGCGCCAGCAGCCAAGACGGTGGGGTTCAAGAGACCCAGTACTTC. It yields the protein CASSQDGGVQETQYF.